The entry that follows covers one T cell receptor (beta chain) sequence. The antigen is not known. This sample was included in a study of T cell responses to AZD1222 COVID-19 vaccine. About the study: Second-dose groups at about 4 or about 12 weeks were pooled. Study outcomes and limitations: Unmutated variant regions are reportedly the target of nearly half of TCRs that are spike-specific.

Method: immunoSEQ multiplex PCR; TCRdb's copy keeps in-frame clones and lacks some. In the table there are around 79,000 clones, roughly 88% of which are singletons. Here the sequenced sample was peripheral blood, taken on day 0 of AZD1222 vaccination. This receptor was taken from an adult in good health.

The CDR3 DNA reads as TGTGCCAGCAGCTTAAGCTCTGGGACAGGGATGAATGAGCAGTTCTTC. Protein: CASSLSSGTGMNEQFF. V gene TRBV7-3 combines with J gene TRBJ2-1; 9 bases fit TRBD1. The germline CDR1 and CDR2 sequences are SGHTA and FQGTGA. The junction had 8 bases not matched to a gene; V was cut back by 1 base and J by 7 bases. The CDR3 has 16 residues.